One sample yielded the 11 T cell receptor beta chains listed below, sequenced in a study of shared clonotypes between healthy human individuals. Generated by immunoSEQ multiplex PCR, the TCRdb table keeps only in-frame clones and is missing some. Among 2 million to 2.5 million clones, about nine tenths were seen once, and the ten largest hold 0.37%. Sequenced sample: naive CD4+ T cells from PBMCs. Indicated subset: CD45RA+ positively selected. The receptors were gathered from a man younger than 30 in good health. Some clones in this sample may be carry-over from other donors' samples.

The chain has TRBV5-1 and TRBJ2-3; D ambiguous. The V end lost 2 bases, the J end lost 2 bases, and 6 bases lay between the germline ends. The CDR3 has 13 residues. Germline CDR1 and CDR2: SGHRS and YFSETQ. In nucleotides, the CDR3 is TGCGCCAGCAGCTTCACAGCCACAGATACGCAGTATTTT. It specifies CASSFTATDTQYF.

The gene calls are TRBV10-3 and TRBJ2-6; unclear D gene. This CDR3 has 15 amino acids. Germline V gene lookup returns CDR1 ENHRY and CDR2 SYGVKD. The germline V and J ends were trimmed by 3 bases and 1 base, with 7 bases remaining between them. CDR3 in DNA: TGTGCCATCAGTGAACGAGGATCTGGGGCCAACGTCCTGACTTTC. Its translation is CAISERGSGANVLTF.

The chain joins TRBV2 to TRBJ2-2; the D gene is possibly TRBD1 (6 bases). CDR3 length: 15 amino acids. Per the germline V gene, CDR1 is SNHLY and CDR2 is FYNNEI. V shed 9 bases and J shed 4 bases, with 18 bases lying between them. CDR3 in amino acids: CASIGQSRGTGELFF. DNA for the CDR3: TGTGCCAGTATCGGACAGTCACGGGGCACCGGGGAGCTGTTTTTT.

V gene TRBV9 combines with J gene TRBJ2-2; D unresolved. CDR1 and CDR2 (germline): SGDLS, YYNGEE. V was pared by 0 bases and J by 3 bases, with 9 bases between. The CDR3 runs to 15 residues. The CDR3 here is CASSVDQLHTGELFF. The CDR3, as DNA: TGTGCCAGCAGCGTAGATCAACTTCACACCGGGGAGCTGTTTTTT.

This clone has only one observation. The rearrangement links TRBV7-2 to TRBJ2-7; D tentatively fits TRBD1 or TRBD2 (7 bases each). V was trimmed by 5 bases and J by 2 bases, leaving 19 bases between them. Germline lookup yields CDR1 SGHTA and CDR2 FQGNSA. This CDR3 contains 16 residues. In DNA form, the CDR3 reads TGTGCCAGCAGCCGGACGGCAGGGGGGGGACCCTACGAGCAGTACTTC. Its protein is CASSRTAGGGPYEQYF.

This rearrangement joins TRBV6-5 to TRBJ1-3, with D maybe TRBD1 (6 bases). The germline V gene has CDR1 MNHEY and CDR2 SVGAGI. The V end was cut by 10 bases, the J end by 2 bases, with 12 bases between. This CDR3 spans 13 amino acids. DNA for the CDR3: TGTGCCACCCGGGCAGGGGCTGGAAACACCATATATTTT. Translating gives CATRAGAGNTIYF.

V gene TRBV6-5 combines with J gene TRBJ1-2, with D unresolved. V dropped 7 bases and J dropped 3 bases, with 12 bases sitting between them. CDR1 is MNHEY and CDR2 is SVGAGI in the germline V gene. This CDR3 has 13 residues. The DNA of the CDR3 is TGTGCCAGCACCCCGGACGGATACTATGGCTACACCTTC. Its translation: CASTPDGYYGYTF.

The table lists this clone with a few counts. This rearrangement joins TRBV7-9 to TRBJ1-4; D gene ambiguous. CDR1 is SEHNR and CDR2 is FQNEAQ in the germline V gene (reference sequence). CDR3 size: 12 residues. Trimming took off 7 bases at V and 10 bases at J, with 13 bases between the two ends. Here the CDR3 DNA reads TGTGCCAGCACCAATCATCCAGGAAAACTGTTTTTT. Translating gives CASTNHPGKLFF.

The V and J genes are TRBV28 and TRBJ2-3; D may correspond to TRBD1 or TRBD2 (5 bases each). Trimming took 5 bases from V and 0 from J, leaving 15 bases between them. This CDR3 region has 16 residues. Per the germline V gene, CDR1 is MDHEN and CDR2 is SYDVKM. The CDR3 DNA is TGTGCCAGCAGTATTCCAGACCGGGACAGCACAGATACGCAGTATTTT. Encoded protein: CASSIPDRDSTDTQYF.

The genes are TRBV4-3 and TRBJ2-7; no clear D. The length of the CDR3 is 14 residues. Per germline, CDR1 LGHNA and CDR2 YSLEER. Trimming took off 0 bases at V and 0 bases at J, with 6 bases between the two ends. The CDR3 nucleotides are TGCGCCAGCAGCCAAGATACGGTCTCCTACGAGCAGTACTTC. This codes for CASSQDTVSYEQYF.

Details on this clone: Other DNA sequences of this sample code for an identical CDR3. This chain joins TRBV6-5 and TRBJ2-1, with D perhaps TRBD2 (6 bases). V gave up 3 bases and J gave up 0 bases, with 9 bases separating them. The length of the CDR3 is 15 residues. CDR1 is MNHEY and CDR2 is SVGAGI in the germline V gene. The CDR3 region has the DNA TGTGCCAGCAGTTATTCGGGGGACTCCTACAATGAGCAGTTCTTC. Its protein product is CASSYSGDSYNEQFF.